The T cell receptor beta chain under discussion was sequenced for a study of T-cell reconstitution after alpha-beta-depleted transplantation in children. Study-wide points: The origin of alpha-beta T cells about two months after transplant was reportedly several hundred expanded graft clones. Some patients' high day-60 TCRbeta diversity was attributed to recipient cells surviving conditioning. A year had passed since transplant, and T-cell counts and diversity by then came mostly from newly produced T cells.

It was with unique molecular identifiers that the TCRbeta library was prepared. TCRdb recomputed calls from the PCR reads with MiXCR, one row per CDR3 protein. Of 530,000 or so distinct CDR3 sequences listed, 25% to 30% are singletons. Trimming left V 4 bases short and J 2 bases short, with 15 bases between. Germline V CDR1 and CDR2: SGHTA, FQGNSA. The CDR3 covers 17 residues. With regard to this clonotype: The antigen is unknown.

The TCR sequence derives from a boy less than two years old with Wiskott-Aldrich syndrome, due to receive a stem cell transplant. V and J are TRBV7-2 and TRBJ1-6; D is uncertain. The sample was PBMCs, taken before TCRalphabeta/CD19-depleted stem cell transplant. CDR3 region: CASSSRTRSAYNSPLHF. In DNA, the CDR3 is TGTGCCAGCAGCTCCCGGACCCGAAGCGCCTATAATTCACCCCTCCACTTT.